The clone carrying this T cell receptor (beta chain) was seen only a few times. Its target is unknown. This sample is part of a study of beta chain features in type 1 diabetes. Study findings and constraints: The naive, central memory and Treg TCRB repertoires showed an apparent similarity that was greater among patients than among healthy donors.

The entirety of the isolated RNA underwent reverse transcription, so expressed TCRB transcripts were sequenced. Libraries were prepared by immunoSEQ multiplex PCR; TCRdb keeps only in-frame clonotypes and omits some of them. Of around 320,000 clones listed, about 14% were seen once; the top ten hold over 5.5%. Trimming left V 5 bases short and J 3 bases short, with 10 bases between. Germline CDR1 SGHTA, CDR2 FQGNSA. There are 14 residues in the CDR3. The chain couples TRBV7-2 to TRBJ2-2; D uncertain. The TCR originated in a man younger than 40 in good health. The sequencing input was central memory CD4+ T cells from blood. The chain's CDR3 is CASSLAFYTGELFF. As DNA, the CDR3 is TGTGCCAGCAGCCTGGCCTTTTACACCGGGGAGCTGTTTTTT.